The source of this T cell receptor beta chain is a study of blood T cell repertoires in COVID-19. Germline loops: CDR1 MRHNA, CDR2 SNTAGT. V dropped 5 bases and J dropped 5; count of bases not matched to a gene: 19. CDR3 size: 19 residues. The protocol was immunoSEQ multiplex PCR, while the TCRdb copy is restricted to in-frame clones and leaves out a portion. The table records 200,000 to 250,000 clones, around 80% of them present only once. This receptor was taken from a woman aged 40-49 years with acute or convalescent COVID-19. Sequencing was carried out using peripheral blood. V is TRBV6-4 and J is TRBJ2-1; TRBD2 agrees at 9 bases. DNA of the CDR3: TGTGCCAGCAGTCGGAATTCAGGGGTAGCGGGAGCGATACACAATGAGCAGTTCTTC. This encodes CASSRNSGVAGAIHNEQFF.